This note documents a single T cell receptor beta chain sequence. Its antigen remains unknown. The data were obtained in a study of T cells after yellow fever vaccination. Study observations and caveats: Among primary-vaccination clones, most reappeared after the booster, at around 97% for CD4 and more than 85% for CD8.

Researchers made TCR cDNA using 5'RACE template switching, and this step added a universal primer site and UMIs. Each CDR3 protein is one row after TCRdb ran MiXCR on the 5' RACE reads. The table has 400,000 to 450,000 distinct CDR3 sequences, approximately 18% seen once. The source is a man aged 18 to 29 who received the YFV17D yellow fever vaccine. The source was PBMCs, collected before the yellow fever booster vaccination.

CDR3 amino acids: CASSSIRTDGSEAFF. The DNA for the CDR3 is TGTGCCAGCAGCTCCATCCGGACCGACGGTTCTGAAGCTTTCTTT. The V gene is TRBV7-2, the J gene TRBJ1-1; D gene ambiguous. The germline CDR1 and CDR2 sequences are SGHTA and FQGNSA. The CDR3 sequence is 15 residues long. Trimming shortened V by 4 bases and J by 6 bases, and 18 bases separated the two germline ends.